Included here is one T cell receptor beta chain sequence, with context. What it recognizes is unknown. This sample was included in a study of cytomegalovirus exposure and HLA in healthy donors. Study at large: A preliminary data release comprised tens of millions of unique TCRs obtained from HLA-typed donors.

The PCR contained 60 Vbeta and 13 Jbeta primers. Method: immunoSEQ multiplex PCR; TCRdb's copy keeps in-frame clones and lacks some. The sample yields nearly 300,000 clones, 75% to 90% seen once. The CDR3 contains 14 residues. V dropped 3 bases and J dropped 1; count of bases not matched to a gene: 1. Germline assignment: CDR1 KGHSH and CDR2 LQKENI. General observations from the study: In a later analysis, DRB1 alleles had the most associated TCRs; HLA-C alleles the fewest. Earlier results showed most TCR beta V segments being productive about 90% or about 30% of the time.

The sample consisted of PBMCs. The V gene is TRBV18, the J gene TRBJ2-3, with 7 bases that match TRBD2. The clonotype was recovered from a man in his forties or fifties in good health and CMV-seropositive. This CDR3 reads CASSPGRGTDTQYF. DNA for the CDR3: TGTGCCAGCTCACCGGGGAGGGGCACAGATACGCAGTATTTT.